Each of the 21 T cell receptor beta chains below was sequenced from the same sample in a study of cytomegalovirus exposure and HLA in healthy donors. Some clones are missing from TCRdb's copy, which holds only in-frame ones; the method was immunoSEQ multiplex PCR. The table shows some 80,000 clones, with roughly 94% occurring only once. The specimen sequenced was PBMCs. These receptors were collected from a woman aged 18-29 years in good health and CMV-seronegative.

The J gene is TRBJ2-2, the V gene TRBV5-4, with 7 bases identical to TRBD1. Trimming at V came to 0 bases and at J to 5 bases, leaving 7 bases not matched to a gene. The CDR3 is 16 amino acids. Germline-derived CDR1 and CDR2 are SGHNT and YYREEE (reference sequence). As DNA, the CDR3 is TGTGCCAGCAGCTTGGGACAGGGCCTTCCTACCGGGGAGCTGTTTTTT. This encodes CASSLGQGLPTGELFF.

The CDR3 DNA reads TGCGCCAGCAGGGACAGCTTCTATGGCTACACCTTC. Translating gives CASRDSFYGYTF. The J gene is TRBJ1-2, the V gene TRBV5-1, with D perhaps TRBD1 (6 bases). The CDR3 has 12 residues. V was cut by 5 bases and J by 4 bases, with 9 bases left in between. CDR1 is SGHRS, CDR2 YFSETQ, per germline.

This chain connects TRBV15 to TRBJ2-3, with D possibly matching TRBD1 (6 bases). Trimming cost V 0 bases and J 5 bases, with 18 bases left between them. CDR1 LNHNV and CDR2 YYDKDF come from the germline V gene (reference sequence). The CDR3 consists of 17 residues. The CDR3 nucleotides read TGTGCCACCAGCAGAGAGGGTGCCGGGACAACGGGAGATACGCAGTATTTT. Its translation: CATSREGAGTTGDTQYF.

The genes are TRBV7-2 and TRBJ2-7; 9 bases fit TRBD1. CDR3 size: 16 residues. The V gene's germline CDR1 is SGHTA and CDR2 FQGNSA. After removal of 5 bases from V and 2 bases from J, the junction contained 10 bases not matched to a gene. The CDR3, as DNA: TGTGCCAGCAGCGCACCGGGACAGGGATTTACCTACGAGCAGTACTTC. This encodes CASSAPGQGFTYEQYF.

The CDR3 sequence is CASSPFPGTSGTYEQYF. The CDR3 region has the DNA TGTGCCAGCTCACCATTCCCCGGGACTAGCGGGACCTACGAGCAGTACTTC. The chain carries TRBV18 and TRBJ2-7, with 13 bases lining up with TRBD2. After removal of 2 bases from V and 2 bases from J, the junction contained 6 bases not matched to a gene. Germline CDR1 KGHSH, CDR2 LQKENI. The CDR3 totals 17 residues.

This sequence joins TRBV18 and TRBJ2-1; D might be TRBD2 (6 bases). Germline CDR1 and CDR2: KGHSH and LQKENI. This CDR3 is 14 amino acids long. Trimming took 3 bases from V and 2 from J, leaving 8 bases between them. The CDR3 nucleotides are TGTGCCAGCTCACCCCCGGGGGCCTACAATGAGCAGTTCTTC. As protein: CASSPPGAYNEQFF.

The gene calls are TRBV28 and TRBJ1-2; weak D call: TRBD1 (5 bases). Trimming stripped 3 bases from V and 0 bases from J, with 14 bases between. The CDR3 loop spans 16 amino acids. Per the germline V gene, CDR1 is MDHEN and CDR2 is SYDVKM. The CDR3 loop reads CASSFPMTDPNYGYTF. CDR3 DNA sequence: TGTGCCAGCAGTTTCCCAATGACAGATCCTAACTATGGCTACACCTTC.

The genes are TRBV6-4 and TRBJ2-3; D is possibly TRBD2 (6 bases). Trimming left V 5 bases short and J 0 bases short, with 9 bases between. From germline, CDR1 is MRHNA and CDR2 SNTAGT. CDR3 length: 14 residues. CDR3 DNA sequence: TGTGCCAGCAGTCGTGGGGGGAGCACAGATACGCAGTATTTT. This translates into CASSRGGSTDTQYF.

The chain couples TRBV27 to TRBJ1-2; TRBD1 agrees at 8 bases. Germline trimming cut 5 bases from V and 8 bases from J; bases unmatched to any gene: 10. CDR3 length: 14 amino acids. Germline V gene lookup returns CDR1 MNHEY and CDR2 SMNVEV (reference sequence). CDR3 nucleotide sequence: TGTGCCAGCAGTCCGATACTGGACAGGGTGGGCTACACCTTC. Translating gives CASSPILDRVGYTF.

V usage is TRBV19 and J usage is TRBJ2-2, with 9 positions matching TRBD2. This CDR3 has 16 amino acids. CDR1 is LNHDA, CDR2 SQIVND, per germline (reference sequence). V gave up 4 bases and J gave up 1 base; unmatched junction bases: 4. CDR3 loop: CASSTKLAGNTGELFF. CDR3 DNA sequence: TGTGCCAGTAGTACTAAACTAGCGGGGAACACCGGGGAGCTGTTTTTT.

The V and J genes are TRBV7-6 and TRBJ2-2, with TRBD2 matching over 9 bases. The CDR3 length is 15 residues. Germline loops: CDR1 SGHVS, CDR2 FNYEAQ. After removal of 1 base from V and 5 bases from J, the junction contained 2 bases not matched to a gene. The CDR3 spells CASSLGGGDTGELFF. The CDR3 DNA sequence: TGTGCCAGCAGCTTAGGCGGGGGGGATACCGGGGAGCTGTTTTTT.

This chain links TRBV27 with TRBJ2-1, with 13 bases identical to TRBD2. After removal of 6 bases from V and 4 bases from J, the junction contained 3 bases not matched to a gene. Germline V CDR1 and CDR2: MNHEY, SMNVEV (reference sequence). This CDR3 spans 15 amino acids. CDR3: CASRTSGRRYNEQFF. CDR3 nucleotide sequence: TGTGCCAGCAGGACTAGCGGGAGGCGGTACAATGAGCAGTTCTTC.

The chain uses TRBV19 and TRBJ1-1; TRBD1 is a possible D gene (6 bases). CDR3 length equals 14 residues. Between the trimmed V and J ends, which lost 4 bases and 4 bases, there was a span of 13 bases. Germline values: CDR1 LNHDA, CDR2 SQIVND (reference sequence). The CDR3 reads CASSNPGETTEAFF. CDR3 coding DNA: TGTGCCAGTAGTAACCCAGGGGAAACCACTGAAGCTTTCTTT.

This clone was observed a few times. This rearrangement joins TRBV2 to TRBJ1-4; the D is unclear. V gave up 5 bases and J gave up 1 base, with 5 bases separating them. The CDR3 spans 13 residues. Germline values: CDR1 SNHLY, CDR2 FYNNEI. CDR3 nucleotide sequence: TGTGCCAGCAGTCGGGGAACTAATGAAAAACTGTTTTTT. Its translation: CASSRGTNEKLFF. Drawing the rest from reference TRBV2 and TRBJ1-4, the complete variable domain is EPEVTQTPSHQVTQMGQEVILRCVPISNHLYFYWYRQILGQKVEFLVSFYNNEISEKSEIFDDQFSVERPDGSNFTLKIRSTKLEDSAMYFCASSRGTNEKLFFGSGTQLSVL.

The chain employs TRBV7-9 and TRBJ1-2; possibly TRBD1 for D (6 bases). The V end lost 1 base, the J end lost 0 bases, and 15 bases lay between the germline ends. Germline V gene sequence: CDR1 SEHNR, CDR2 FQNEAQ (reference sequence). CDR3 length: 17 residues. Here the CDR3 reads CASSLEAGAGANYGYTF. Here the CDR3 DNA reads TGTGCCAGCAGCTTAGAAGCGGGGGCGGGGGCTAACTATGGCTACACCTTC.

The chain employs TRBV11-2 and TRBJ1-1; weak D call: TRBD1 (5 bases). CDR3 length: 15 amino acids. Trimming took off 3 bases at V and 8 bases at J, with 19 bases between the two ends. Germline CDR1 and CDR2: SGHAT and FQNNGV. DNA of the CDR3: TGTGCCAGCAGCTTGGGGGGTAATGCGGCCCCAGAAGCTTTCTTT. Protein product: CASSLGGNAAPEAFF.

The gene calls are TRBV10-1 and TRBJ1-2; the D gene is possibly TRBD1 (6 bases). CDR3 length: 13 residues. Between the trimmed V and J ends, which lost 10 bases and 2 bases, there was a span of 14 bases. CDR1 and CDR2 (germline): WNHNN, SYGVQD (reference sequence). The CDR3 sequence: CATSDSINYGYTF. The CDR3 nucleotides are TGCGCCACTTCGGACAGTATCAACTATGGCTACACCTTC.

In DNA, the CDR3 is TGTGCCAGCAGTTACGGATACTACGAGCAGTACTTC. Its protein product is CASSYGYYEQYF. This chain connects TRBV6-6 to TRBJ2-5; unclear D gene. The end of the DNA aligns better with TRBJ2-7, so the J call may be wrong. The CDR3 is made up of 12 amino acids. Per the germline V gene, CDR1 is MNHNY and CDR2 is SVGAGI (reference sequence).

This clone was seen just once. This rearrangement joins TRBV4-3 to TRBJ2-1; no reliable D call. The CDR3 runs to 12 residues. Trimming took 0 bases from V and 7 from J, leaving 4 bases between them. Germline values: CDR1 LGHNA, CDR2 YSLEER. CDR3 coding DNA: TGCGCCAGCAGCCAAGATTATAATGAGCAGTTCTTC. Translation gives CASSQDYNEQFF.

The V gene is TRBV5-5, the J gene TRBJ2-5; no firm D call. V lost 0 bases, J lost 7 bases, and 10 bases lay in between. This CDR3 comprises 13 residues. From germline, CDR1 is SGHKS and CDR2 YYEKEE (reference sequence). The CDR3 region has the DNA TGTGCCAGCAGCTTGGTACTGCCCGGGACCCAGTACTTC. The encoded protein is CASSLVLPGTQYF.

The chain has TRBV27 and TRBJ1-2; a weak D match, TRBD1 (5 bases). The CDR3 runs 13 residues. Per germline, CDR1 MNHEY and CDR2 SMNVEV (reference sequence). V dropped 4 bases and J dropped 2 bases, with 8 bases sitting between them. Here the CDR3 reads CASSSSGNYGYTF. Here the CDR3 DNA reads TGTGCCAGCAGTTCGTCAGGGAACTATGGCTACACCTTC.